Here is one T cell receptor beta chain with its context. It was with a sample-barcoded 5' primer and a J-beta primer mix that a second PCR of roughly 7 to 12 cycles was run. TCRdb reanalysed the 5' RACE reads using MiXCR and keeps one entry per CDR3 protein. The sample holds 1,500,000 or so distinct CDR3 sequences, approximately 42% seen once. Germline assignment: CDR1 KGHSH and CDR2 LQKENI. Trimming pared 4 bases from V and 6 bases from J, leaving 10 bases between. The CDR3 consists of 13 residues. These data come from a study of blood T cells in healthy people across ages. The sequencing sample was made of blood. This TCR was recovered from a woman aged 18-30 years in good health. This sequence joins TRBV18 and TRBJ1-5; D gene uncertain. The DNA of the CDR3 is TGTGCCAGCTCACTAACATACCTTCAGCCCCAGCATTTT. It is translated as CASSLTYLQPQHF.